Presented here are 25 T cell receptor beta chains from one specimen sequenced in a study of CD8 T cells in Susac syndrome. RNA, at roughly 0.45 to 1 ug, was reverse transcribed with random hexamers. TCRdb analysed the immunoSEQ multiplex PCR reads with MiXCR anew, one entry per CDR3 protein. The repertoire consists of about 290,000 distinct CDR3 sequences, with 89% occurring once and the leading ten covering around 0.18%. Sequencing input: CD8+ T cells from PBMCs. The receptors were sampled from a human donor with multiple sclerosis.

The rearrangement joins TRBV4-1 to TRBJ2-5; D possibly corresponds to TRBD2 (6 bases). The CDR3 is made up of 16 amino acids. The germline gives CDR1 MGHRA, CDR2 YSYEKL. The V gene lost 6 bases and the J gene lost 1 base, with 18 bases spanning the gap. In DNA, the CDR3 is TGCGCCAGCAGACGGTTGGGAGGTTCCTTCCAAGAGACCCAGTACTTC. Its protein product is CASRRLGGSFQETQYF.

This clonotype was seen only once. V is TRBV27 and J is TRBJ2-5; 10 bases agree with TRBD2. V was clipped by 6 bases and J by 5 bases; unmatched bases: 9. The germline CDR1 and CDR2 sequences are MNHEY and SMNVEV (reference sequence). The CDR3 covers 15 residues. The CDR3 DNA is TGTGCCAGCAGCTGGGGACTAGCGAGGCGGGAGACCCAGTACTTC. Residues: CASSWGLARRETQYF.

This chain joins TRBV11-2 and TRBJ2-5; 8 positions match TRBD1. The V gene end was trimmed by 1 base and the J gene end by 5 bases; junction bases not matched to a gene: 15. Per germline, CDR1 SGHAT and CDR2 FQNNGV. The CDR3 extends over 18 amino acids. CDR3 DNA: TGTGCCAGCAGCTTAGGCTTTTGGGGCAGGGGGCGCGATGAGACCCAGTACTTC. Its translation: CASSLGFWGRGRDETQYF. Combining the CDR3 with reference TRBV11-2 and TRBJ2-5 gives the whole variable domain EAGVAQSPRYKIIEKRQSVAFWCNPISGHATLYWYQQILGQGPKLLIQFQNNGVVDDSQLPKDRFSAERLKGVDSTLKIQPAKLEDSAVYLCASSLGFWGRGRDETQYFGPGTRLLVL.

This chain connects TRBV20-1 to TRBJ2-7, with D hard to call. Germline assignment: CDR1 DFQATT and CDR2 SNEGSKA (reference sequence). The CDR3 has 13 residues. The germline V and J ends were trimmed by 0 bases and 2 bases, with 8 bases remaining between them. The CDR3 reads CSARDEVPYEQYF. The CDR3 DNA sequence: TGCAGTGCTAGAGACGAGGTTCCCTACGAGCAGTACTTC.

The rearrangement links TRBV4-2 to TRBJ2-1, with 14 bases that match TRBD2. Germline V gene lookup returns CDR1 LGHNA and CDR2 YNFKEQ. The CDR3 is 21 amino acids. The ends lost 5 bases at V and 1 base at J; junction bases unmatched: 16. Here the CDR3 reads CASSGYRRGGLAGVSYNEQFF. The DNA for the CDR3 is TGTGCCAGCAGCGGATACCGGCGAGGGGGACTAGCGGGAGTTTCCTACAATGAGCAGTTCTTC.

This clonotype was seen just once. V gene TRBV6-6 combines with J gene TRBJ2-7; 7 nucleotides align to TRBD1. CDR1 MNHNY and CDR2 SVGAGI come from the germline V gene (reference sequence). This CDR3 is 13 amino acids long. The ends lost 6 bases at V and 5 bases at J; junction bases unmatched: 7. CDR3 in amino acids: CASRTGRPHEQYF. CDR3 nucleotides: TGTGCCAGCAGGACAGGGAGACCCCACGAGCAGTACTTC.

The genes are TRBV30 and TRBJ1-2; tentative D call: TRBD1 (6 bases). In germline, CDR1 is GTSNPN, CDR2 SVGIG (reference sequence). The CDR3 sequence is 18 residues long. V dropped 0 bases and J dropped 0 bases, with 20 bases sitting between them. CDR3 residues: CAWSVQFARGDTNYGYTF. CDR3 DNA: TGTGCCTGGAGTGTACAATTCGCCAGGGGCGATACTAACTATGGCTACACCTTC.

The chain combines TRBV29-1 with TRBJ2-5; a weak D match, TRBD2 (6 bases). The CDR3 length is 17 residues. V lost 2 bases and J 4 bases, leaving 23 bases between the germline ends. The germline V gene encodes CDR1 SQVTM and CDR2 ANQGSEA. In DNA form, the CDR3 reads TGCAGCGTTGAACATCCAGGGCCCTTCGGGGGTGGAGAGACCCAGTACTTC. It codes for CSVEHPGPFGGGETQYF. The full variable domain, with the rest looked up from reference TRBV29-1 and TRBJ2-5, is SAVISQKPSRDICQRGTSLTIQCQVDSQVTMMFWYRQQPGQSLTLIATANQGSEATYESGFVIDKFPISRPNLTFSTLTVSNMSPEDSSIYLCSVEHPGPFGGGETQYFGPGTRLLVL.

This clonotype appeared a single time. This chain connects TRBV4-2 to TRBJ1-5, with D hard to call. Germline lookup yields CDR1 LGHNA and CDR2 YNFKEQ. V was trimmed by 0 bases and J by 4 bases, leaving 13 bases between them. This CDR3 comprises 16 residues. The CDR3 DNA sequence: TGTGCCAGCAGCCAAGAATCTGGGCAGACGAATCAGCCCCAGCATTTT. It specifies CASSQESGQTNQPQHF.

This sequence joins TRBV20-1 and TRBJ1-1, with TRBD1 as a possible D gene (6 bases). Germline assignment: CDR1 DFQATT and CDR2 SNEGSKA (reference sequence). CDR3 length: 16 amino acids. With 5 bases removed from V and 2 bases from J, the gap between germline ends came to 21 bases. The CDR3 region is CSAAPSGEAGNTEAFF. In DNA, the CDR3 is TGCAGTGCTGCGCCGTCAGGGGAGGCGGGAAACACTGAAGCTTTCTTT.

The chain uses TRBV27 and TRBJ1-3, with D maybe TRBD1 (5 bases). The CDR3 spans 15 residues. Germline lookup yields CDR1 MNHEY and CDR2 SMNVEV (reference sequence). V was clipped by 6 bases and J by 0 bases, with 12 bases between them. For the CDR3, the DNA is TGTGCCAGCAGCCCACTTGGGGGCTCTGGAAACACCATATATTTT. This encodes CASSPLGGSGNTIYF.

The chain has TRBV27 and TRBJ2-5, with a weak D call TRBD2 (7 bases). This CDR3 contains 16 residues. Trimming took 1 base from V and 5 from J, leaving 17 bases between them. Per the germline V gene, CDR1 is MNHEY and CDR2 is SMNVEV (reference sequence). This CDR3 is CASSLLPGGQSETQYF. In DNA form, the CDR3 reads TGTGCCAGCAGTTTATTACCGGGGGGCCAGTCGGAGACCCAGTACTTC.

The chain has TRBV6-5 and TRBJ2-2; TRBD1 might be the D (6 bases). Trimming took 5 bases from V and 1 from J, leaving 11 bases between them. The CDR3 has 15 residues. The V gene's germline CDR1 is MNHEY and CDR2 SVGAGI. The CDR3, as DNA: TGTGCCAGCAGTCCCATGACAGGGAACACCGGGGAGCTGTTTTTT. Encoded protein: CASSPMTGNTGELFF.

The table lists this clonotype with a count of one. CDR3 loop: CASSFTSADEQYF. CDR3 nucleotides: TGTGCCAGCAGCTTTACTAGCGCCGACGAGCAGTACTTC. The chain couples TRBV13 to TRBJ2-7, with TRBD2 identical over 7 bases. The germline V gene encodes CDR1 PRHDT and CDR2 FYEKMQ (reference sequence). V lost 3 bases and J lost 5; bases outside the gene matches: 4. The CDR3 has 13 amino acids.

This clonotype appeared once. V usage is TRBV27 and J usage is TRBJ1-1; D ambiguous. This CDR3 has 15 residues. Germline V gene lookup returns CDR1 MNHEY and CDR2 SMNVEV (reference sequence). Trimming removed 5 bases from V and 1 base from J, with 14 bases in between. The chain's CDR3 is CASSPQLTGNTEAFF. For the CDR3, the DNA is TGTGCCAGCAGTCCCCAGCTGACGGGGAACACTGAAGCTTTCTTT.

A word on this clonotype: A junction boundary mismatches the germline segment, possibly from a read error. The CDR3 DNA is TGTGCCAGCAGTACTCAAGGCTGGAGCTCTGAAAACACCATATATTTT. Translation: CASSTQGWSSENTIYF. This chain links TRBV12-3 or TRBV12-4 with TRBJ1-3; D is unresolved. CDR3 length equals 16 residues.

This clonotype was counted a few times. The CDR3 DNA sequence: TGTGCCAGCAGCTTGGGGGATGGGAACACTGAAGCTTTCTTT. Encoded protein: CASSLGDGNTEAFF. The chain has TRBV7-3 and TRBJ1-1, with D tentatively TRBD1 (5 bases). Germline V lookup: CDR1 SGHTA, CDR2 FQGTGA. V shed 3 bases and J shed 1 base, with 9 bases lying between them. This CDR3 has 14 residues.

This clonotype was seen just once. V usage is TRBV5-4 and J usage is TRBJ2-2; tentative D call: TRBD2 (7 bases). The germline V gene encodes CDR1 SGHNT and CDR2 YYREEE (reference sequence). The CDR3 covers 15 residues. V was clipped by 6 bases and J by 6 bases, with 18 bases between them. This chain's CDR3 is CASNDFGEGAGELFF. CDR3 sequence (DNA): TGTGCCAGCAACGACTTTGGGGAGGGGGCCGGGGAGCTGTTTTTT.

V is TRBV10-3 and J is TRBJ2-7, with TRBD1 identical over 7 bases. J lost 6 bases, V lost 6 bases, and 8 bases had no gene match. The CDR3 contains 13 residues. Germline assignment: CDR1 ENHRY and CDR2 SYGVKD. The CDR3 loop is CAIREGQPLEQYF. CDR3 DNA sequence: TGTGCCATCAGAGAGGGACAGCCCCTCGAGCAGTACTTC.

This chain joins TRBV20-1 and TRBJ2-5, with 9 bases fitting TRBD2. The CDR3 length is 15 residues. V lost 0 bases and J lost 5; bases outside the gene matches: 7. The germline CDR1 and CDR2 sequences are DFQATT and SNEGSKA (reference sequence). CDR3 DNA: TGCAGTGCTAGAGATGGGACTAGCATGCGCGAGACCCAGTACTTC. Translated: CSARDGTSMRETQYF.

The gene calls are TRBV19 and TRBJ2-1; D gene uncertain. Germline V gives CDR1 LNHDA, CDR2 SQIVND (reference sequence). The CDR3 sequence is 11 residues long. V lost 3 bases and J lost 8, with 5 bases in between. CDR3 sequence reads: CASSMMDEQFF. For the CDR3, the DNA is TGTGCCAGTAGTATGATGGATGAGCAGTTCTTC.

This clonotype was recorded once. This chain links TRBV5-5 with TRBJ2-7, with TRBD1 as a possible D gene (7 bases). Per the germline V gene, CDR1 is SGHKS and CDR2 is YYEKEE (reference sequence). The length of the CDR3 is 19 residues. V was shortened by 0 bases and J by 1 base, with 23 bases between the two germline ends. CDR3 sequence (DNA): TGTGCCAGCAGCTTGGCTAGCGTTATTGGACAGGATTTTTCCTACGAGCAGTACTTC. As protein: CASSLASVIGQDFSYEQYF. Looking up the rest from reference TRBV5-5 and TRBJ2-7 gives the full variable domain: DAGVTQSPTHLIKTRGQQVTLRCSPISGHKSVSWYQQVLGQGPQFIFQYYEKEERGRGNFPDRFSARQFPNYSSELNVNALLLGDSALYLCASSLASVIGQDFSYEQYFGPGTRLTVT.

V is TRBV29-1 and J is TRBJ2-5, with TRBD2 matching 7 bases. Germline V gene lookup returns CDR1 SQVTM and CDR2 ANQGSEA. V lost 1 base to trimming and J lost 1 base; unmatched junction nucleotides: 12. The CDR3 runs 17 residues. The CDR3 DNA sequence: TGCAGCGTTGAAGGTCGGCTAGCGGAGACAATCCAAGAGACCCAGTACTTC. This sequence encodes CSVEGRLAETIQETQYF.

J is TRBJ2-7 and V is TRBV29-1; 15 bases are a match to TRBD2. V was pared by 3 bases and J by 7 bases, with 13 bases of the junction left unmatched. The CDR3 is made up of 17 amino acids. Germline V gene data show CDR1 as SQVTM and CDR2 as ANQGSEA. CDR3 bases: TGCAGCGTTGAGGGACTAGCGGGAGGACTGGAGCCGGGGGAGCAGTACTTC. It specifies CSVEGLAGGLEPGEQYF.

This chain joins TRBV7-8 and TRBJ2-7; maybe TRBD2 (5 bases). Germline lookup yields CDR1 SGHVS and CDR2 FQNEAQ. The CDR3 loop spans 16 amino acids. V was trimmed by 1 base and J by 2 bases, leaving 15 bases between them. The CDR3 region has the DNA TGTGCCAGCAGCTTAGTCCCGGACTTCCAAACCTACGAGCAGTACTTC. Translation: CASSLVPDFQTYEQYF.